This T cell receptor beta chain was profiled in a study of T cells in pancreatic ductal adenocarcinoma. Study findings and constraints: Blood had more productive templates and 8 to 9.5-fold more unique clonotypes than tumor. This surgical cohort overrepresents the minority presenting with early-stage disease. Mean clonality was about 0.11 in tumors and about 0.07 in blood, not significantly different.

CDR3 length: 12 residues. The germline V and J ends were trimmed by 4 bases and 2 bases, with 6 bases remaining between them. CDR1 and CDR2 from the germline V gene are SGHAT and FQNNGV. No neoadjuvant therapy was given to the selected pancreatic ductal adenocarcinoma patients before their surgery. Clones were read by immunoSEQ multiplex PCR, and TCRdb kept only the in-frame ones, dropping some. The sample consists of around 100,000 clones, about 95% of them appearing once. Concerning this clone itself: Its antigen is unknown.

The chain recombines TRBV11-2 with TRBJ2-7, with D hard to call. Sequencing was performed on PBMCs. The clonotype comes from a human donor with pancreatic ductal adenocarcinoma. This CDR3 reads CASSSRTYEQYF. The CDR3 DNA reads TGTGCCAGCAGCTCCCGTACCTACGAGCAGTACTTC.